The present T cell receptor (beta chain) was sequenced within a study of cytomegalovirus exposure and HLA in healthy donors listed by TCRdb under 2017. Background on the whole study: An earlier analysis of some 600 of the donors reported approximately 300 Gb of sequence data and 117 million unique TCR beta sequences obtained from 180 million or so T cells. Alongside the repertoire data, information on donor age, sex, ethnicity and CMV serostatus was compiled. To decide whether each TCR beta V gene segment behaved as functional or pseudogenic, an earlier analysis of over 500 of the donors relied on high-throughput TCR beta sequencing. To study patterns of TCR occurrence, a later analysis re-analyzed previously published TCR beta repertoires from 700 or so donors and added high-resolution HLA genotyping. Typing coverage varied by locus: about 629-640 donors for A, B, C, DRB1 and DQB1; more than 500 for DQA1; more than 600 for DPA1; around 490 for DPB1. The study aimed to test whether cataloging public T cell receptors could reveal signatures of past pathogen exposure. Across about 370 genotyped donors of the cohort, an average of approximately 240,000 unique TCR beta nucleotide sequences per donor were sequenced, and 15% to 20% of those sequences were non-productive. The study used immunosequencing to profile the T cell repertoires of more than 650 subjects and linked those repertoires to cytomegalovirus serostatus. HLA typing included class I and class II loci at four-digit resolution. Of the approximately 370 genotyped donors, less than 85% were placed in the genetic ancestry cluster associated with self-reported Caucasian donors. The later analysis used no new phenotypic data to find candidate immune exposures, relying instead on TCR beta sequences and their occurrence across donors. In addition to the first cohort of approximately 650 subjects, a separate validation cohort of approximately 120 different subjects was used. Every discovery cohort repertoire had been produced on one sequencing platform. Roughly 5 DR-DQ haplotypes were handled as single units for association and clustering, since linkage in the cohort was strong. The study combined high-throughput TCR immunosequencing, statistical association of individual TCRs with disease status, and machine learning to predict cytomegalovirus infection status. A later genetic analysis took genome-wide SNP genotypes for about 55% of the 666 donors and used that subset as a discovery cohort. About 280 gigabases of sequencing data and 70 million to 100 million unique TCR sequences made up an early release that covered approximately 650 HLA-typed donors. The paper's findings and limits, for the study overall: Some IMGT-functional V segments, including TRBV6-2 and TRBV6-3, could not be distinguished by the 87-base-pair reads and were therefore excluded. In a later genetic analysis, fewer N-insertions in productive TCRs were reported among donors in an Asian-associated ancestry cluster than the approximately 710-donor mean. At a false discovery rate of 0.05, a later analysis linked roughly 17,000 TCR beta sequences to specific HLA alleles. Most TCR sequences were observed very rarely across donors, whereas some public TCRs were present in many individuals. In an earlier analysis of 587 of the donors, most TCR beta V segments were observed in productive rearrangements about 87% or about 30% of the time, broadly matching IMGT annotations. The earlier analysis of approximately 590 of the donors excluded some 15 rarely observed V segments, including chromosome 9 orphons, because counts were too low. Presence/absence analyses assumed roughly uniform sequencing depth across donors, an assumption that may not hold. The only immune exposure information available for the cohort was CMV serostatus. This cohort had only TCR beta chains sequenced, and the lack of alpha or paired-chain data limited which features could be detected. Strong co-occurrence of HLA alleles, especially DR and DQ, made assigning TCR associations to individual alleles difficult. The classifier was reported to diagnose cytomegalovirus status with high specificity and sensitivity in both the original and validation cohorts. V-gene and J-gene trimming of TCR beta chains was associated with a missense DCLRE1C variant in a later genetic analysis, and the association was replicated in an independent cohort. Because some donors lacked HLA typing at each locus, the association tests relied only on the typed subset. It was suggested by the authors that the approach could potentially be generalized to other disease states and immunological phenotypes. In vitro tests confirmed that a few of the cytomegalovirus-associated TCR beta chains recognize cytomegalovirus antigens. A later analysis found that TCR association rates varied across HLA loci, with DRB1 alleles showing the most associated TCRs and HLA-C alleles the fewest. Compared with equally common non-associated chains, HLA-associated TCR beta chains in a later analysis were more clonally expanded and had lower generation probabilities. Most CMV-associated TCR beta chains appeared to be HLA-restricted in a later analysis, and the HLA associations seemed to be driven largely by CMV exposure. A cluster of highly shared sequence variants was judged likely to represent a technical artifact of the sequencing pipeline. A further reported finding was that TCR beta sequences accurately predicted the HLA-A and HLA-B alleles for most subjects in the first cohort. Correlated functional status among segregating V segments might be attributable to linkage disequilibrium, but an unknown experimental factor could not be ruled out. The study gave a list of over 150 TCR beta chains associated with cytomegalovirus. A later analysis reported that several top co-occurrence clusters appeared linked to parvovirus B19, influenza, CMV and Epstein-Barr virus.

Preparation of the library involved the immunoSEQ multiplex PCR assay. A mixture of 60 forward primers for TCR Vbeta segments and 13 reverse primers for TCR Jbeta segments was used in the multiplex PCR. A multiplex PCR assay on genomic DNA amplified the CDR3 region of rearranged TCR beta genes. Amplified TCR beta libraries were sequenced as 87-base-pair reads on the Illumina HiSeq System. The authors processed their data as follows. In a later analysis, roughly 80 million unique TCR beta chains were counted across the roughly 700 repertoires, and some 10 million of these chains were shared by at least two donors. Raw reads were error-corrected and collapsed into unique sequences with a nearest-neighbor algorithm that merged closely related sequences to remove PCR and sequencing errors. V, D and J gene segments were assigned by aligning CDR3 sequences to IMGT reference sequences. For a sequence to be retained, a match of at least six nucleotides to both a V gene segment and a J gene segment was required. Rearrangements were classified as productive when the CDR3 lacked stop codons and remained in frame with V and J, and all other rearrangements were classified as non-productive. Following IMGT convention, CDR3 was defined as the stretch from the second conserved V-encoded cysteine to the conserved J-encoded phenylalanine. The earlier analysis of 450 to 750 of the donors excluded any sequence lacking an unambiguous match to a single V gene segment. An earlier analysis of several hundred of the donors called V segments functional above 56.7% productive rearrangements and segregating when the between-donor standard deviation exceeded 5%. A statistical classification framework was developed to diagnose cytomegalovirus status using the catalog of TCR beta chain sequences. V and J gene assignment, in a later analysis, came from comparing TCR nucleotide sequences with IMGT/GENE-DB human TR gene sequences. A later analysis assigned CDR3 sequences and most-parsimonious VDJ recombination scenarios with the TCRdist pipeline. In a later analysis, each TCR beta chain was defined by its CDR3 amino acid sequence together with its V-gene family, and reads without a unique V-gene family were excluded. To address suspected cross-contamination and a sequencing artifact, a later analysis removed some 620 highly shared, low-generation-probability nucleotide sequences. A later analysis calculated a clonal expansion index for each public chain from normalized within-repertoire ranks of inferred template counts. A later analysis computed generation probabilities with a VDJ recombination model fitted to out-of-frame rearrangements, and checked the results against IGoR. Hypergeometric tests were used in a later analysis to score TCR-TCR, TCR-HLA and TCR-CMV co-occurrence, with a repertoire-size bias correction applied to the TCR pairs. A later analysis estimated false discovery rates by permuting HLA or CMV assignments 20 times. In a later analysis, co-occurring TCRs were grouped using DBSCAN, and TCRdist sequence similarity was added for clustering within HLA-allele-positive subsets. Repertoires with fewer than 30,000 or more than 120,000 public chains, plus five repertoires with anomalous nucleotide sharing, were excluded from co-occurrence clustering. TCRdb took over this immuneACCESS table, retaining in-frame rearrangements with V and J assigned. Such tables are incomplete; in checked studies, under half of the missing clones stem from an unresolved V gene, and the remainder is unexplained. V, J and clone size derive from that table, while D and trimming were established from the DNA sequence. The sample data list roughly 180,000 clones, and over 65% of these were observed just once. Of the sample, around 1.5% falls within the top ten clones.

CDR1 LNHNV and CDR2 YYDKDF were looked up in the germline V gene (reference sequence). The CDR3 holds 17 amino acids from the cysteine to the phenylalanine. Kept here is only the CDR3 DNA, which spans 51 bases and is read in frame from base 1. V and J are truncated by 5 bases and 2 bases respectively, leaving an intervening sequence of 19 bases. The cohort comprised approximately 700 healthy bone marrow donors. Cohort members were all nominally healthy when sampled, although unrecorded immune exposures were likely present. The donor tested CMV seropositive, placing the donor among the roughly 300 seropositive members of the cohort. A peripheral blood sample was collected from each donor, and TCR beta sequencing was performed on peripheral blood mononuclear cells. The Qiagen DNeasy Blood Extraction Kit was used to extract genomic DNA from the blood cell samples. Comment on this clone: Which antigen it targets is not known. Per-base qualities were not stored, and no clone one base away is much larger.

The receptor was derived from a woman in her twenties or thirties in good health and CMV-seropositive. The V and J segments used are TRBV15 and TRBJ1-3; the D gene identity is not certain. The sample was PBMCs. The CDR3 sequence is CATSPAPEGGTGNTIYF. The bases read TGTGCCACCAGCCCGGCCCCCGAGGGAGGTACTGGAAACACCATATATTTT. With the rest looked up from the reference TRBV15 and TRBJ1-3 genes rather than sequenced, the full variable domain is DAMVIQNPRYQVTQFGKPVTLSCSQTLNHNVMYWYQQKSSQAPKLLFHYYDKDFNNEADTPDNFQSRRPNTSFCFLDIRSPGLGDTAMYLCATSPAPEGGTGNTIYFGEGSWLTVV.